This paragraph covers one T cell receptor (beta chain) sequence. Its binding antigen is unknown. Per-base quality was not reported, and no clone a single base away is much larger than it. This sample is drawn from a study of cytomegalovirus exposure and HLA in healthy donors (dated by TCRdb to 2016 to 2017). Background on the whole study: An earlier analysis of roughly 500 of the donors reported roughly 270 Gb of sequence data and around 110 million unique TCR beta sequences from some 180 million T cells. The study aimed to test whether cataloging public T cell receptors could reveal signatures of past pathogen exposure. Roughly 300 gigabases of sequencing data and approximately 84 million unique TCR sequences were included in an early release covering roughly 600 HLA-typed donors. Donor age, sex, ethnicity and CMV serostatus were compiled together with the repertoire data. In addition to the first cohort of around 670 subjects, a separate validation cohort of about 120 different subjects was used. Roughly 5 DR-DQ haplotypes were handled as single units for association and clustering because linkage in the cohort was strong. A later analysis re-analyzed previously published TCR beta repertoires from 600 to 850 donors and added high-resolution HLA genotyping to study TCR occurrence patterns. All discovery cohort repertoires had been generated using a single sequencing platform. The number of typed donors differed by locus: roughly 629-630 for A, B, C, DRB1 and DQB1; approximately 530 for DQA1; roughly 600 for DPA1; and some 470 for DPB1. Rather than using new phenotypic data, the later analysis identified candidate immune exposures from TCR beta sequences and from how often those sequences occurred across donors. Both class I and class II loci were covered by HLA typing, at four-digit resolution. The study combined high-throughput TCR immunosequencing, statistical association of individual TCRs with disease status, and machine learning to predict cytomegalovirus infection status. Of the roughly 410 genotyped donors, less than 90% were placed in the genetic ancestry cluster associated with self-reported Caucasian donors. The study used immunosequencing to profile the T cell repertoires of approximately 640 subjects and linked those repertoires to cytomegalovirus serostatus. An earlier analysis of 587 of the donors applied high-throughput TCR beta sequencing to assess whether each TCR beta V gene segment acted as functional or pseudogenic. A later genetic analysis used genome-wide SNP genotypes for about 65% of the 666 donors, treating that subset as a discovery cohort. Among roughly 400 genotyped donors of the cohort, an average of roughly 230,000 unique TCR beta nucleotide sequences was sequenced per donor, of which roughly 18% were non-productive. Results the study describes overall, beyond this receptor: A later analysis found that most CMV-associated TCR beta chains appeared HLA-restricted, with HLA associations seemingly driven largely by CMV exposure. V-gene and J-gene trimming of TCR beta chains was associated with a missense DCLRE1C variant in a later genetic analysis, and the association was replicated in an independent cohort. CMV serostatus was the only immune exposure information available for the cohort. A further reported finding was that TCR beta sequences accurately predicted the HLA-A and HLA-B alleles for most subjects in the first cohort. Compared with the 666-donor mean, donors in an Asian-associated ancestry cluster had fewer N-insertions in productive TCRs, according to a later genetic analysis. In a later analysis, HLA-associated TCR beta chains were found to be more clonally expanded and to have lower generation probabilities than equally common non-associated chains. Assigning TCR associations to individual alleles was difficult when HLA alleles, especially DR and DQ, strongly co-occurred. In an earlier analysis of 500 to 650 of the donors, most TCR beta V segments appeared in productive rearrangements about 87% or about 30% of the time, broadly matching IMGT annotations. A later analysis found that TCR association rates varied across HLA loci, with DRB1 alleles showing the most associated TCRs and HLA-C alleles the fewest. Correlated functional status among segregating V segments might be attributable to linkage disequilibrium, but an unknown experimental factor could not be ruled out. Cytomegalovirus status was reported to be diagnosed by the classifier with high specificity and sensitivity in both the original and validation cohorts. Some 16 rarely observed V segments, including chromosome 9 orphons, were excluded from the earlier analysis of just under 600 of the donors because counts were too low. Specific HLA alleles were associated with roughly 17,000 TCR beta sequences at a false discovery rate of 0.05 in a later analysis. Three of the identified cytomegalovirus-associated TCR beta chains were confirmed in vitro to be specific for cytomegalovirus antigens. A cluster of highly shared sequence variants was judged likely to represent a technical artifact of the sequencing pipeline. Sequencing depth was assumed to be roughly uniform across donors in the presence/absence analyses, though that assumption may not hold. Because some donors lacked HLA typing at each locus, the association tests relied only on the typed subset. In a later analysis, several top co-occurrence clusters were reported to appear linked to parvovirus B19, influenza, CMV and Epstein-Barr virus. In the study, around 160 TCR beta chains were listed as associated with cytomegalovirus. In this cohort, only TCR beta chains were sequenced, and detectable features were limited by the absence of alpha or paired-chain data. Most TCR sequences were seen in very few donors, while some public TCRs were found in many individuals. The authors suggested that the approach could potentially be generalized to other disease states and immunological phenotypes.

The library was prepared using the immunoSEQ multiplex PCR assay. A mixture of 60 forward primers for TCR Vbeta segments and 13 reverse primers for TCR Jbeta segments was used in the multiplex PCR. The CDR3 region of rearranged TCR beta genes was amplified from genomic DNA with a multiplex PCR assay. Amplified TCR beta libraries were sequenced as 87-base-pair reads on the Illumina HiSeq System. For the original study's pipeline: Across the roughly 670 repertoires, a later analysis counted tens of millions of unique TCR beta chains, 9 million to 14 million of which were shared by at least two donors. Raw reads were error-corrected and collapsed into unique sequences with a nearest-neighbor algorithm that merged closely related sequences to remove PCR and sequencing errors. CDR3 sequences were aligned to IMGT reference sequences to assign V, D and J gene segments. For a sequence to be retained, at least a six-nucleotide match to both a V gene segment and a J gene segment was required. Rearrangements were called productive when the CDR3 lacked stop codons and stayed in frame with V and J; all others were non-productive. Following IMGT convention, CDR3 was defined as the stretch from the second conserved V-encoded cysteine up to the conserved J-encoded phenylalanine. The earlier analysis of about 620 of the donors excluded sequences that lacked an unambiguous match to a single V gene segment. An earlier analysis of 587 of the donors called V segments functional above 56.7% productive rearrangements and segregating when the between-donor standard deviation exceeded 5%. A statistical classification framework was built for diagnosing cytomegalovirus status from the catalog of TCR beta chain sequences. In a later analysis, V and J genes were assigned by comparing TCR nucleotide sequences against IMGT/GENE-DB human TR gene sequences. In a later analysis, CDR3 sequences and most-parsimonious VDJ recombination scenarios were assigned using the TCRdist pipeline. In a later analysis, each TCR beta chain was defined by its CDR3 amino acid sequence together with its V-gene family, and reads without a unique V-gene family were excluded. A later analysis removed 500 to 600 highly shared, low-generation-probability nucleotide sequences to deal with suspected cross-contamination and a sequencing artifact. In a later analysis, a clonal expansion index for each public chain was calculated from normalized within-repertoire ranks of inferred template counts. A later analysis computed generation probabilities with a VDJ recombination model fitted to out-of-frame rearrangements, and checked the results against IGoR. Hypergeometric tests were used in a later analysis to score TCR-TCR, TCR-HLA and TCR-CMV co-occurrence, with a repertoire-size bias correction applied to the TCR pairs. To estimate false discovery rates, a later analysis permuted the HLA or CMV assignments 20 times. In a later analysis, co-occurring TCRs were grouped with DBSCAN, and TCRdist sequence similarity was added when clustering was performed within HLA-allele-positive subsets. For co-occurrence clustering, repertoires with fewer than 30,000 or more than 120,000 public chains were excluded, along with four or five repertoires with anomalous nucleotide sharing. TCRdb obtained this table from immuneACCESS and retained in-frame rearrangements with V and J assigned. These tables miss some clones; where compared with another copy, unresolved V genes account for less than half of the shortfall, and the remainder is unexplained. The V and J calls and the clone size are those of that table, but D and trimming were determined from the DNA. This sample is represented by roughly 100,000 clones; 75% of them were singletons. About 9.4% of the sample rests with the top ten.

The cohort was made up of around 720 healthy bone marrow donors. All cohort members were sampled while nominally healthy, although unrecorded immune exposures were likely present. The donor was CMV seronegative and was included in the group of 352 seronegative cohort members. A peripheral blood sample was collected from each donor, and TCR beta sequencing was performed on peripheral blood mononuclear cells. Genomic DNA extraction from the blood cell samples was performed with the Qiagen DNeasy Blood Extraction Kit. The clonotype comes from a man aged 45-60 years in good health and CMV-seronegative. Input material: PBMCs.

The CDR3 protein sequence reads: CASSGTGGLYEQYF. The bases are TGTGCCAGCAGCGGCACAGGGGGCTTATACGAGCAGTACTTC. This chain is built from TRBV5-5 and TRBJ2-7; 9 bases in the junction line up with TRBD1. Relative to germline, V is missing 4 bases and J is missing 4 bases, with 6 bases of the junction outside any gene match. CDR1 is given as SGHKS and CDR2 as YYEKEE, both from the germline V gene (reference sequence). Inclusive of the bounding cysteine and phenylalanine, the CDR3 is 14 residues long. The sequence is cut down to CDR3 DNA, 42 bases in frame from base 1. With the portions outside the CDR3 filled from the reference TRBV5-5 and TRBJ2-7 genes, the complete variable region becomes DAGVTQSPTHLIKTRGQQVTLRCSPISGHKSVSWYQQVLGQGPQFIFQYYEKEERGRGNFPDRFSARQFPNYSSELNVNALLLGDSALYLCASSGTGGLYEQYFGPGTRLTVT.